This TCR beta chain was obtained from a study of blood T cell repertoires in COVID-19. Study context: Specimens from acute and convalescent COVID-19 originated in the United States, Italy and Spain.

CDR3 length: 21 residues. Trimming left V 0 bases short and J 2 bases short, with 26 bases between. Germline V CDR1 and CDR2: LGHNA, YSLEER. In terms of age and location, participants ranged from about 18 to 90 years and lived in about two dozen US areas. Assay: immunoSEQ multiplex PCR; the TCRdb copy retains only in-frame clones and omits some. This table holds a few hundred thousand clones, about 87% found once. The TCR originated in a man in his late teens or twenties with acute COVID-19. Sequenced material: PBMCs or T cells enriched from blood (not recorded which). The rearrangement uses TRBV4-3 and TRBJ2-1; D might be TRBD2 (6 bases). CDR3 amino acids: CASSQDIYGGAGWGTYNEQFF. The CDR3 DNA reads TGCGCCAGCAGCCAAGATATATATGGCGGGGCGGGGTGGGGGACCTACAATGAGCAGTTCTTC.